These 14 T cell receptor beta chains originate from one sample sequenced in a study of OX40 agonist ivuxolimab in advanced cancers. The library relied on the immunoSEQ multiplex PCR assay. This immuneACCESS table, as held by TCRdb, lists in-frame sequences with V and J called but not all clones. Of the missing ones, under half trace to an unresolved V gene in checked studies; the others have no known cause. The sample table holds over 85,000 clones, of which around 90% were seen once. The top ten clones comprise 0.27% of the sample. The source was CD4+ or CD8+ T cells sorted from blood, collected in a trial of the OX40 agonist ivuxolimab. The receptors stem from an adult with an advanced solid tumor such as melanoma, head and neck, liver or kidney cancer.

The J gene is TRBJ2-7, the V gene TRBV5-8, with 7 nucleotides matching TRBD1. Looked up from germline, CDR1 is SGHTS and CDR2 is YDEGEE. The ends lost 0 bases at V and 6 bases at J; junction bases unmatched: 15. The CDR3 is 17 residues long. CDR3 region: CASSLVLKIRDSTEQYF. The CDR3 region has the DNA TGTGCCAGCAGCTTGGTATTAAAGATCCGGGACAGCACCGAGCAGTACTTC.

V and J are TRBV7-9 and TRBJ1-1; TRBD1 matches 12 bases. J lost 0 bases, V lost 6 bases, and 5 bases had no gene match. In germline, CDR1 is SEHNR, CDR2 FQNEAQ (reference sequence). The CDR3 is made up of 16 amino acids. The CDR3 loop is CASSLRDRGLNTEAFF. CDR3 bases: TGTGCCAGCAGTTTGCGGGACAGGGGGCTGAACACTGAAGCTTTCTTT.

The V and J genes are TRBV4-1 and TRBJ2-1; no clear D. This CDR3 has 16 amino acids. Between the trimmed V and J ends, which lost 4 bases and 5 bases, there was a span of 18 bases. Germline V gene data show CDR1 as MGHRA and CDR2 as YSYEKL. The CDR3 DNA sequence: TGCGCCAGCAGCCCTGGTCCCCCCTTCGCCCACAATGAGCAGTTCTTC. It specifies CASSPGPPFAHNEQFF.

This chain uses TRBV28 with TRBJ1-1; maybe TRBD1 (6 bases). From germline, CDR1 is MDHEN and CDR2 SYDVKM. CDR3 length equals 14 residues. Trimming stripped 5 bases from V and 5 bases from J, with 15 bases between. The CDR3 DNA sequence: TGTGCCAGCAGTCCCCCACAGGGCAGGACTGAAGCTTTCTTT. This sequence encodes CASSPPQGRTEAFF.

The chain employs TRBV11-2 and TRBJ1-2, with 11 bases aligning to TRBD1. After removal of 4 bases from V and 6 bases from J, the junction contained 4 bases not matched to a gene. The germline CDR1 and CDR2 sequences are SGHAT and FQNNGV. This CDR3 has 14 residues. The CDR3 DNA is TGTGCCAGCAGCTCGTGGGGACAGGGGGATGGCTACACCTTC. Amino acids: CASSSWGQGDGYTF.

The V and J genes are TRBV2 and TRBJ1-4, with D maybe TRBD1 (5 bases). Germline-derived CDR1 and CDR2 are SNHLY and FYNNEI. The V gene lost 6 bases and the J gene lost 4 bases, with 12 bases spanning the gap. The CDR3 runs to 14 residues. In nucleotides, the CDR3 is TGTGCCAGCAGAGTCCAGGGAGATAATGAAAAACTGTTTTTT. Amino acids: CASRVQGDNEKLFF.

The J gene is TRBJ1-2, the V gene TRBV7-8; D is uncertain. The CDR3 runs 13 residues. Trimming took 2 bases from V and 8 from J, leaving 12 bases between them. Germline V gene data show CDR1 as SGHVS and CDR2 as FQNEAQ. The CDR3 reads CASSLREGGGYTF. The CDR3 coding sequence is TGTGCCAGCAGCTTAAGGGAGGGAGGCGGCTACACCTTC. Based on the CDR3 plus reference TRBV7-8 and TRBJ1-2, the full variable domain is GAGVSQSPRYKVAKRGQDVALRCDPISGHVSLFWYQQALGQGPEFLTYFQNEAQLDKSGLPSDRFFAERPEGSVSTLKIQRTQQEDSAVYLCASSLREGGGYTFGSGTRLTVV.

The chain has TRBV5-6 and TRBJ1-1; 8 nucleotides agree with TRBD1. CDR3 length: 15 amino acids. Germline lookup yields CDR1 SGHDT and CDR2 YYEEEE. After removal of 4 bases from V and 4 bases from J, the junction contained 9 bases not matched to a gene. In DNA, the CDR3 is TGTGCCAGCAGCAGAGGACAGGGCATTGCCACTGAAGCTTTCTTT. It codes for CASSRGQGIATEAFF.

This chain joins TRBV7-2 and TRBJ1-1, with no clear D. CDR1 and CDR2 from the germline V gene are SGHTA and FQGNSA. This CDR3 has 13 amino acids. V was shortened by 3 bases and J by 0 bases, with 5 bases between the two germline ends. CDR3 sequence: CASSFEMNTEAFF. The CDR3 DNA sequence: TGTGCCAGCAGCTTCGAGATGAACACTGAAGCTTTCTTT. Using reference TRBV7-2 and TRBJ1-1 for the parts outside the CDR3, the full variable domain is GAGVSQSPSNKVTEKGKDVELRCDPISGHTALYWYRQSLGQGLEFLIYFQGNSAPDKSGLPSDRFSAERTGGSVSTLTIQRTQQEDSAVYLCASSFEMNTEAFFGQGTRLTVV.

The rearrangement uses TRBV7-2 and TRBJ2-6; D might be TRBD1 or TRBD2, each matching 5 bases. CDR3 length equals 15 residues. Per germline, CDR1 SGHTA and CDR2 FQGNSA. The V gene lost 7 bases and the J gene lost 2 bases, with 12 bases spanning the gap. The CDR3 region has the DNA TGTGCCAGCACCCCTGGGGGAGCTGGGGCCAACGTCCTGACTTTC. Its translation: CASTPGGAGANVLTF.

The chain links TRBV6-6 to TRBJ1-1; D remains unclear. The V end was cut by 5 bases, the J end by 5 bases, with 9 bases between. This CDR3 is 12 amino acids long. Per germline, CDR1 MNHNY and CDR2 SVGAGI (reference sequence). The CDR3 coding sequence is TGTGCCAGCAGTCCTCGGGATACTGAAGCTTTCTTT. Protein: CASSPRDTEAFF.

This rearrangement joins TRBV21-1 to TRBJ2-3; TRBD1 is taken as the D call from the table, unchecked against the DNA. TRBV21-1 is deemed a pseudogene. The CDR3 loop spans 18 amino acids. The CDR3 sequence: CASSLFAGTGRGADTQYF. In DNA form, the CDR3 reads TGTGCCAGCAGCCTCTTCGCCGGGACAGGCCGCGGCGCAGATACGCAGTATTTT.

CDR3 protein: CASSQDWGENTEAFF. The CDR3 DNA sequence: TGCGCCAGCAGCCAAGATTGGGGAGAGAACACTGAAGCTTTCTTT. The rearrangement links TRBV4-3 to TRBJ1-1, with D uncertain. With 0 bases removed from V and 1 base from J, the gap between germline ends came to 9 bases. The CDR3 is made up of 15 amino acids. The germline gives CDR1 LGHNA, CDR2 YSLEER.

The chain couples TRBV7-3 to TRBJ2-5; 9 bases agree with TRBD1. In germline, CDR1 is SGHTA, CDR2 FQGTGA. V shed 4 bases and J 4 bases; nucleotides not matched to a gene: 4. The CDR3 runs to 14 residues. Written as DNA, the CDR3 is TGTGCCAGCAGCTCCTCGGGACAGGGAGAGACCCAGTACTTC. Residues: CASSSSGQGETQYF.